The T cell receptor (beta chain) described here comes from a study of CD8+ T cells in alopecia areata. Findings and caveats of the study: Scalp sample data also include resident alphabeta T cells from normal skin. Because one nonresponder was included, the link of baseline CD8+ expansion to response is considered uncertain.

Germline V gene lookup returns CDR1 SGHRS and CDR2 YFSETQ. V was cut by 2 bases and J by 1 base, with 15 bases left in between. The CDR3 consists of 17 residues. As regards this clone: Its antigen remains unidentified.

Treatment defined: oral pan-JAK inhibitor, 5-10 mg twice daily. RNA extraction was followed by reverse transcription into cDNA, which acted as the sequencing template. The protocol was immunoSEQ multiplex PCR, while the TCRdb copy is restricted to in-frame clones and leaves out a portion. The sample records about 280,000 clones, 55% to 75% being singletons. The sequence came from a human donor with alopecia areata. The chain employs TRBV5-1 and TRBJ2-2, with a tentative D call TRBD2 (5 bases). The sample was CD4+ T cells sorted from blood, taken at week 24, from a patient treated with tofacitinib. CDR3 residues: CASSLGLNWVNTGELFF. The CDR3 DNA is TGCGCCAGCAGCTTAGGACTTAATTGGGTGAACACCGGGGAGCTGTTTTTT.